The next 2 T cell receptor beta chains were all read from a single sample in a study of T cell responses to AZD1222 COVID-19 vaccine. The table came from immunoSEQ multiplex PCR; TCRdb's copy has only in-frame clones and leaves some out. The data hold under 150,000 clones, with just under 95% observed a single time. The sequenced sample was peripheral blood, obtained on day 0 of AZD1222 vaccination. The receptor set was obtained from an adult in good health.

The CDR3 DNA sequence: TGTGCCAGCACTAGTTACAATGAGCAGTTCTTC. Protein: CASTSYNEQFF. This rearrangement joins TRBV2 to TRBJ2-1, with no clear D. V was pared by 7 bases and J by 4 bases, with 5 bases between. The V gene's germline CDR1 is SNHLY and CDR2 FYNNEI. The CDR3 has 11 residues.

This chain uses TRBV6-1 with TRBJ1-2, with D perhaps TRBD1 (5 bases). This CDR3 has 13 amino acids. Germline lookup yields CDR1 MNHNS and CDR2 SASEGT. Trimming took off 7 bases at V and 8 bases at J, with 17 bases between the two ends. The DNA for the CDR3 is TGTGCCAGCATCCTCCGGTGGGGGGGAGGCTACACCTTC. Translated: CASILRWGGGYTF.